This T cell receptor beta chain was profiled in a study of CD8 T cells in ankylosing spondylitis. The study, taken as a whole, reports: Within ankylosing spondylitis blood, a TCR beta motif made up of roughly eight highly homologous variants appeared to be characteristic.

V lost 5 bases and J lost 0, with 10 bases in between. There are 14 residues in the CDR3. TCRdb processed the 5' RACE reads anew with MiXCR; each CDR3 protein has one entry. Here the sample spans 220,000 or so distinct CDR3 sequences, roughly a tenth being singletons. At least ten counts were recorded for this clonotype. Its antigen remains unknown. The material sequenced was blood, either unsorted or a sorted T cell fraction (not recorded which). The source is a male donor with ankylosing spondylitis or in good health (not recorded which). V usage is TRBV12-3 or TRBV12-4 and J usage is TRBJ1-2; tentatively, D is TRBD1 (5 bases). The CDR3 here is CASSRGGANYGYTF. Here the CDR3 DNA reads TGTGCCAGCAGTCGTGGGGGTGCTAACTATGGCTACACCTTC.